This T cell receptor (beta chain) was found in a study of shared clonotypes between healthy human individuals. Assay: immunoSEQ multiplex PCR; the TCRdb copy retains only in-frame clones and omits some. The table lists about a million clones, 77% of them singletons, with 0.89% in the top ten. None of the donors, who were healthy HIV-negative adults, had recently had acute infections or vaccinations. Germline V gene sequence: CDR1 MNHNS, CDR2 SASEGT. With V trimmed by 6 bases and J by 7 bases, 7 bases remained unmatched. The CDR3 is made up of 15 amino acids. For this clone: Its antigen is undetermined.

Study-level results: Sequencing depth was a factor that was expected to affect clonotype sharing among donors. Naive subsets tended to show greater estimated richness than memory subsets. It was the non-shared clonotypes that had lower generation probabilities than clonotypes shared by all four donors.

The specimen was memory CD4+ T cells from PBMCs. Stated subset: CD45RA-negative fraction. This receptor was obtained from a man aged 18 to 30 in good health. Some clones in this sample may be carry-over from other donors' samples. The J gene is TRBJ2-1, the V gene TRBV6-1; 12 nucleotides line up with TRBD2. CDR3 loop: CASRRLAGEFNEQFF. CDR3 bases: TGTGCCAGCAGGCGACTAGCGGGAGAGTTTAATGAGCAGTTCTTC.